Listed below are T cell receptor beta chains from one sample, sequenced in a study of T cell repertoires in cytomegalovirus infection. Their cognate antigens are unknown. TCRdb reanalysed the reads using MiXCR and keeps one entry per CDR3 protein. The data show hundreds of thousands of distinct CDR3 sequences, under 55% seen once. The sample consisted of cultured PBMCs, taken from culture after CMV antigen stimulation. All receptors come from a human donor in good health (CMV status not recorded). Some clones in this sample may be carry-over from other donors' samples. The CDR3 runs from the conserved cysteine through the conserved F or W.

J gene,CDR3 length,V gene,CDR3 protein
TRBJ1-4,15,TRBV6-8,CASRAGTSTREKLFF
TRBJ2-3,15,TRBV28,CASSSSGGEGDTQYF
TRBJ2-5,14,TRBV5-1,CASSRGQPQETQYF
TRBJ2-7,14,TRBV5-1,CASSLGTTAYEQYF
TRBJ1-5,14,TRBV19,CASSLGAVNQPQHF
TRBJ2-5,15,TRBV7-2,CASSRTSGYQETQYF
TRBJ2-5,16,TRBV7-2,CASSKRDRAYQETQYF
TRBJ2-7,14,TRBV3-1,CASSQDRGYSGQYF
TRBJ1-2,14,TRBV7-2,CASSSRGGGPGYTF
TRBJ2-2,19,TRBV4-1,CASSHPPQDSGRDTGELFF
TRBJ2-7,14,TRBV3-1,CASSRRTGVDEQYF
TRBJ1-1,15,TRBV12-3/TRBV12-4,CASSLEAQTARAAFF
TRBJ2-5,18,TRBV6-5,CASSQTISGGPYQETQYF
TRBJ1-2,16,TRBV7-2,CASRQERFDSRYGYTF
TRBJ2-2,19,TRBV19,CASMGQGANRVRVTGELFF
TRBJ2-1,11,TRBV7-3,CASSEVYEQFF
TRBJ2-7,15,TRBV7-2,CASSFSPGGLYEQYF
TRBJ1-6,14,TRBV20-1,CSAQGSSYNSPLHF
TRBJ2-3,12,TRBV30,CAWSVSTDTQYF
TRBJ1-6,12,TRBV7-9,CASSSQGSPLHF
TRBJ2-5,13,TRBV5-6,CASSLWVQETQYF
TRBJ1-6,17,TRBV4-1,CASSPGPPGQTNSPLHF
TRBJ2-7,14,TRBV7-2,CASSLGQAFYEHYF
TRBJ1-6,15,TRBV7-9,CASSSSTGNNSPLHF
TRBJ2-6,16,TRBV27,CASSLTSLTGANVLTF
TRBJ1-1,14,TRBV7-2,CASSTRDSYTEAFF
TRBJ2-1,16,TRBV11-2,CASSLEQIAGHNEQFF
TRBJ2-5,14,TRBV12-5,CASGLGTWRETQYF
TRBJ2-1,16,TRBV6-5,CASRPQGVGVGNEQFF
TRBJ2-1,13,TRBV7-2,CASSLSDYNEQFF
TRBJ2-7,15,TRBV7-8,CASSPTRSYSYEQYF
TRBJ1-5,12,TRBV19,CASSIQNQPQHF
TRBJ2-4,12,TRBV24-1,CATSLGRNIQYF
TRBJ2-3,16,TRBV11-2,CASSLTHGDRGYTQYF
TRBJ2-2,14,TRBV5-4,CASSLEVEDGELFF
TRBJ2-1,16,TRBV5-1,CASSRIAPGINNEQFF
TRBJ1-4,16,TRBV12-3/TRBV12-4,CASSSIGQDVNEKLFF
TRBJ2-7,14,TRBV6-1,CASSELGTDYAQYF
TRBJ2-1,15,TRBV18,CASSPPYGRDNEQFF
TRBJ1-1,12,TRBV7-9,CASSLEEFEAFF
TRBJ2-3,14,TRBV6-2/TRBV6-3,CASSATSGRGTQYF
TRBJ2-4,15,TRBV4-1,CASSDHGQGRNIQYF
TRBJ2-1,14,TRBV12-3/TRBV12-4,CASSPTGTYNEQFF
TRBJ1-2,16,TRBV6-1,CASSVNRPGLNYGYTF
TRBJ1-1,14,TRBV18,CASSTGIMGTEAFF
TRBJ2-3,13,TRBV19,CASRRDVADTQDF
TRBJ1-5,13,TRBV20-1,CSAQKQENQPQHF
TRBJ2-5,13,TRBV11-2,CASNRAGMDTQYF